These 17 T cell receptor beta chains came from one sample sequenced in a study of cytomegalovirus exposure and HLA in healthy donors. Profiled with immunoSEQ multiplex PCR; TCRdb holds only in-frame clones, not every one. Of 150,000 or so clones in the sample, about 86% were seen once. The material sequenced was PBMCs. The source is a human donor in good health.

This clone was counted once. The V call is TRBV9, the J call TRBJ2-2; 13 bases line up with TRBD2. The germline CDR1 and CDR2 sequences are SGDLS and YYNGEE. This CDR3 contains 18 residues. Trimming cost V 3 bases and J 4 bases; bases outside gene matches: 9. The CDR3 here is CASSGRTSGRRGTGELFF. The CDR3 bases are TGTGCCAGCAGCGGACGGACTAGCGGGAGACGAGGCACCGGGGAGCTGTTTTTT.

The V gene is TRBV25-1, the J gene TRBJ2-2; D is ambiguous. Germline loops: CDR1 MGHDK, CDR2 SYGVNS. The CDR3 has 16 residues. Between the trimmed V and J ends, which lost 1 base and 0 bases, there was a span of 9 bases. The CDR3 sequence: CASSEWSQTNTGELFF. The CDR3 DNA reads as TGTGCCAGCAGTGAATGGAGTCAGACGAACACCGGGGAGCTGTTTTTT.

The chain is built from TRBV7-2 and TRBJ1-2; perhaps TRBD1 as D (5 bases). The V and J ends lost 2 bases and 8 bases respectively, with 18 bases between them. Germline V gives CDR1 SGHTA, CDR2 FQGNSA. The CDR3 length is 15 residues. The CDR3 spells CASSLKFGKGSGYTF. CDR3 nucleotide sequence: TGTGCCAGCAGCTTAAAATTTGGGAAGGGGTCGGGCTACACCTTC. Looking up the rest from reference TRBV7-2 and TRBJ1-2 gives the full variable domain: GAGVSQSPSNKVTEKGKDVELRCDPISGHTALYWYRQSLGQGLEFLIYFQGNSAPDKSGLPSDRFSAERTGGSVSTLTIQRTQQEDSAVYLCASSLKFGKGSGYTFGSGTRLTVV.

This clone was recorded once. The CDR3 nucleotides read TGTGCCAGCAGGGGGACAGGGGGCCCCACTGAAGCTTTCTTT. It specifies CASRGTGGPTEAFF. The rearrangement links TRBV2 to TRBJ1-1; TRBD1 matches 12 bases. The germline CDR1 and CDR2 sequences are SNHLY and FYNNEI. This CDR3 contains 14 residues. Germline trimming cut 6 bases from V and 4 bases from J; bases unmatched to any gene: 3. Based on the CDR3 plus reference TRBV2 and TRBJ1-1, the full variable domain is EPEVTQTPSHQVTQMGQEVILRCVPISNHLYFYWYRQILGQKVEFLVSFYNNEISEKSEIFDDQFSVERPDGSNFTLKIRSTKLEDSAMYFCASRGTGGPTEAFFGQGTRLTVV.

This sequence joins TRBV6-4 and TRBJ2-1; no firm D call. Trimming shortened V by 6 bases and J by 0 bases, and 12 bases separated the two germline ends. The CDR3 extends over 15 amino acids. Germline-derived CDR1 and CDR2 are MRHNA and SNTAGT. The CDR3 DNA reads as TGTGCCAGCAGAACGACTGAGAGCTCCTACAATGAGCAGTTCTTC. Translation gives CASRTTESSYNEQFF.

This chain connects TRBV9 to TRBJ2-1; 11 positions match TRBD2. Germline assignment: CDR1 SGDLS and CDR2 YYNGEE. The CDR3 sequence is 18 residues long. V lost 1 base, J lost 5 bases, and 11 bases stayed unmatched. CDR3 sequence: CASSVTGLAGGWNNEQFF. Here the CDR3 DNA reads TGTGCCAGCAGCGTAACGGGCCTAGCGGGAGGTTGGAACAATGAGCAGTTCTTC.

This chain connects TRBV5-6 to TRBJ1-1; D is perhaps TRBD1 (6 bases). The germline CDR1 and CDR2 sequences are SGHDT and YYEEEE. The length of the CDR3 is 15 residues. Trimming took 3 bases from V and 3 from J, leaving 15 bases between them. The CDR3 here is CASSSAGTSYTEAFF. CDR3 sequence (DNA): TGTGCCAGCAGCTCGGCCGGGACAAGTTACACTGAAGCTTTCTTT.

The chain links TRBV28 to TRBJ2-3, with a weak D call TRBD2 (5 bases). This CDR3 has 16 amino acids. In germline, CDR1 is MDHEN, CDR2 SYDVKM. Trimming removed 4 bases at V and 4 bases at J, with 18 bases between. This chain's CDR3 is CASSSRGPQGPDTQYF. The CDR3 nucleotides are TGTGCCAGCAGTTCAAGAGGGCCCCAAGGGCCAGATACGCAGTATTTT. The full variable domain, rest sourced from reference TRBV28 and TRBJ2-3, is DVKVTQSSRYLVKRTGEKVFLECVQDMDHENMFWYRQDPGLGLRLIYFSYDVKMKEKGDIPEGYSVSREKKERFSLILESASTNQTSMYLCASSSRGPQGPDTQYFGPGTRLTVL.

The CDR3 nucleotides are TGCGCCAGCAGTCCTACGGGACTCTCCTACGAGCAGTACTTC. Translated, it gives CASSPTGLSYEQYF. V gene TRBV10-1 combines with J gene TRBJ2-7; weak D call: TRBD2 (6 bases). CDR3 length: 14 amino acids. V lost 5 bases and J lost 0, with 11 bases in between. Germline assignment: CDR1 WNHNN and CDR2 SYGVQD (reference sequence).

The count of this clone is one. V usage is TRBV9 and J usage is TRBJ1-1; D is unresolved. V dropped 0 bases and J dropped 0 bases, with 6 bases sitting between them. The CDR3 is 14 amino acids. Germline CDR1 SGDLS, CDR2 YYNGEE. CDR3 bases: TGTGCCAGCAGCGTAGATTCTTTGAACACTGAAGCTTTCTTT. This gives the protein CASSVDSLNTEAFF.

The table lists this clone with a few counts. The chain carries TRBV12-5 and TRBJ2-1; unclear D gene. The V end was cut by 1 base, the J end by 7 bases, with 5 bases between. Germline CDR1 reads LGHNT; CDR2 reads FRNRAP. The CDR3 length is 12 residues. CDR3: CASGLGGNEQFF. CDR3 in DNA: TGTGCTAGTGGTTTGGGCGGTAATGAGCAGTTCTTC.

This clone has only a few counts. The J gene is TRBJ1-2, the V gene TRBV7-2, with a weak D call TRBD1 (6 bases). Trimming pared 4 bases from V and 8 bases from J, leaving 20 bases between. This CDR3 has 15 residues. Germline V gene sequence: CDR1 SGHTA, CDR2 FQGNSA. CDR3 in amino acids: CASSSKLSTGLGYTF. The CDR3 coding sequence is TGTGCCAGCAGCTCGAAATTATCGACAGGCCTCGGCTACACCTTC.

This clone was seen a handful of times. The CDR3, as DNA: TGTGCCAGCAGCCACATAACAGGGGGCCAAGAGACCCAGTACTTC. Translated: CASSHITGGQETQYF. This rearrangement joins TRBV14 to TRBJ2-5; 8 positions match TRBD1. This CDR3 spans 15 amino acids. CDR1 is SGHDN and CDR2 is FVKESK in the germline V gene. V dropped 3 bases and J dropped 1; count of bases not matched to a gene: 4.

This chain joins TRBV13 and TRBJ2-1; TRBD2 matches at 7 bases. This CDR3 has 14 amino acids. Germline trimming cut 5 bases from V and 5 bases from J; bases unmatched to any gene: 6. Germline-derived CDR1 and CDR2 are PRHDT and FYEKMQ (reference sequence). The CDR3 coding sequence is TGTGCCAGCAGCACCCTGACTAGCCACAATGAGCAGTTCTTC. Amino acid sequence: CASSTLTSHNEQFF.

The chain uses TRBV28 and TRBJ1-4, with D perhaps matching TRBD1 (5 bases). The CDR3 covers 15 residues. CDR1 is MDHEN, CDR2 SYDVKM, per germline. V was shortened by 2 bases and J by 5 bases, with 12 bases between the two germline ends. The chain's CDR3 is CASSLTAGINEKLFF. CDR3 nucleotides: TGTGCCAGCAGTTTAACGGCAGGGATAAATGAAAAACTGTTTTTT.

The CDR3, as DNA: TGTGCCAGCAGCTTATTCCCTAGCGGGGGGGCCGTCACAGATACGCAGTATTTT. It translates to CASSLFPSGGAVTDTQYF. The V call is TRBV11-2, the J call TRBJ2-3; 12 bases match TRBD2. V lost 2 bases, J lost 2 bases, and 8 bases stayed unmatched. CDR1 is SGHAT, CDR2 FQNNGV, per germline. This CDR3 contains 18 residues.

The rearrangement joins TRBV18 to TRBJ2-3, with D possibly being TRBD2 (5 bases). V lost 3 bases and J 2 bases, leaving 12 bases between the germline ends. Germline CDR1 KGHSH, CDR2 LQKENI. The CDR3 totals 15 residues. CDR3 in amino acids: CASSPSGGDTDTQYF. In DNA, the CDR3 is TGTGCCAGCTCACCGAGCGGAGGTGACACAGATACGCAGTATTTT.